This TCR beta chain derives from a study of cytomegalovirus exposure and HLA in healthy donors. CDR3 length equals 13 residues. CDR1 and CDR2 (germline): SEHNR, FQNEAQ (reference sequence). Deletions cut 2 bases from V and 3 bases from J, with 7 bases between. Study conclusions and caveats: An analysis that was carried out later associated some 17,000 TCR beta sequences with HLA alleles at 0.05 false discovery rate. TCR association rates varied by HLA locus in a later analysis, with DRB1 highest and HLA-C lowest.

It was with 60 Vbeta and 13 Jbeta primers that the PCR ran. Original data processing: A later analysis tallied approximately 80 million unique TCR beta chains, 9 million to 12 million of them shared. Produced via immunoSEQ multiplex PCR; TCRdb's table is partial and in-frame only. That table is the source of V, J and clone size, and D and trimming were worked out from the DNA. This table has about 170,000 clones, 60% to 85% appearing once. About this clone itself: Its antigen is unknown.

The sequenced sample was PBMCs. This clonotype originated in a female donor in good health and CMV-seronegative. The V and J genes are TRBV7-9 and TRBJ1-2; weak D call: TRBD1 (5 bases). The CDR3 reads CASSLLTDYGYTF. The DNA of the CDR3 is TGTGCCAGCAGCTTACTGACAGACTATGGCTACACCTTC.